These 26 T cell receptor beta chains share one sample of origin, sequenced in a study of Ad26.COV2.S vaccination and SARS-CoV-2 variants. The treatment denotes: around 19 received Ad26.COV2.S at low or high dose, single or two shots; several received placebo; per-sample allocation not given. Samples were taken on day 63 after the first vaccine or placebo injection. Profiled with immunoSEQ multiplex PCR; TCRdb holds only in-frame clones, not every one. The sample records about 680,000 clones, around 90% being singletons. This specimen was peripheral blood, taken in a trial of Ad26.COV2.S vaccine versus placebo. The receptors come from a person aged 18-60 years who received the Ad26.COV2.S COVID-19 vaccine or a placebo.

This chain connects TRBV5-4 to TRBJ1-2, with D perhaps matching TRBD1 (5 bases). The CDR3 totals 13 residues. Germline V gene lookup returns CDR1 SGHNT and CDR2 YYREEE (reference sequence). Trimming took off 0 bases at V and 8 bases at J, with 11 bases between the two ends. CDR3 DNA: TGTGCCAGCAGCTTGGTCCGGGACTCCGGCTACACCTTC. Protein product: CASSLVRDSGYTF.

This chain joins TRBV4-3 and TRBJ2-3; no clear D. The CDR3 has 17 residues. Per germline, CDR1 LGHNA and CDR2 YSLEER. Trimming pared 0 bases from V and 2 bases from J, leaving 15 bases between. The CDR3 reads CASSQDPQGILTDTQYF. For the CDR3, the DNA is TGCGCCAGCAGCCAAGATCCCCAAGGGATCCTCACAGATACGCAGTATTTT.

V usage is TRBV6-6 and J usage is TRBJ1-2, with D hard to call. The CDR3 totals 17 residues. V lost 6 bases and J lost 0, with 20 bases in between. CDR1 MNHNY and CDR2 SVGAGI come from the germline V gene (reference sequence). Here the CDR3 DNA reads TGTGCCAGCAGGCGAGGAACGGACTACATTCCTAACTATGGCTACACCTTC. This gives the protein CASRRGTDYIPNYGYTF.

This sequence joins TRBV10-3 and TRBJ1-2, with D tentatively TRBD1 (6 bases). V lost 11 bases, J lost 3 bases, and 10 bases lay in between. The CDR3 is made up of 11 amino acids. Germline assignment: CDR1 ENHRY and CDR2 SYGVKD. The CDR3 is CASEGDYGYTF. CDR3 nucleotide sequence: TGTGCCTCCGAGGGGGACTATGGCTACACCTTC.

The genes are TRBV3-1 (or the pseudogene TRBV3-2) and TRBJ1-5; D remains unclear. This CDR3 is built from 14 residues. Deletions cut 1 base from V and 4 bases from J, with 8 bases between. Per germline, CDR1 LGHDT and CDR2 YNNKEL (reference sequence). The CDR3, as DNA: TGTGCCAGCAGCCAAGCTTACGAGAATCAGCCCCAGCATTTT. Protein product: CASSQAYENQPQHF.

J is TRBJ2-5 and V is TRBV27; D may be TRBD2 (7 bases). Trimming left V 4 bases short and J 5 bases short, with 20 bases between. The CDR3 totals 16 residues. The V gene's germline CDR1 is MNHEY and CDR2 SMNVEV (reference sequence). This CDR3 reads CASSSTPGGLAETQYF. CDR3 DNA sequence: TGTGCCAGCAGTTCAACCCCCGGGGGGCTGGCGGAGACCCAGTACTTC.

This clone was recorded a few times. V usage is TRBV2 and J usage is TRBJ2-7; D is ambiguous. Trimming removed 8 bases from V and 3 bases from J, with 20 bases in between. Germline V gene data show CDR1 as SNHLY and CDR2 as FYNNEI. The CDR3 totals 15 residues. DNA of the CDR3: TGTGCCAGCTGGCTATCCGTGAGTTCTGTCTACGAGCAGTACTTC. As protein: CASWLSVSSVYEQYF.

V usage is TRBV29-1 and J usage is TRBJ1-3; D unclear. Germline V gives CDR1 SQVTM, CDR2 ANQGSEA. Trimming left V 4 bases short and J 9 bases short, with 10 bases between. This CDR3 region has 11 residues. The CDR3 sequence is CSVAAYSTIYF. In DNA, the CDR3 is TGCAGCGTTGCAGCCTACAGCACCATATATTTT.

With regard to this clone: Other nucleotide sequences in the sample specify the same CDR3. DNA for the CDR3: TGTGCCTGGACAAAGGGCGGGGGCACTGAAGCTTTCTTT. Translated, it gives CAWTKGGGTEAFF. V usage is TRBV30 and J usage is TRBJ1-1, with D possibly TRBD1 on 5 matching bases. Germline assignment: CDR1 GTSNPN and CDR2 SVGIG (reference sequence). The CDR3 length is 13 residues. Trimming pared 4 bases from V and 4 bases from J, leaving 13 bases between.

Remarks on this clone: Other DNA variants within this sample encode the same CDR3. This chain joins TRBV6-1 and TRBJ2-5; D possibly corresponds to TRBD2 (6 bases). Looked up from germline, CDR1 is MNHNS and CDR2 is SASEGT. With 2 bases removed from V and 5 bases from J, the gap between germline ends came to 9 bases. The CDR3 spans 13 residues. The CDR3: CASSEWGEETQYF. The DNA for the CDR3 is TGTGCCAGCAGTGAATGGGGGGAGGAGACCCAGTACTTC.

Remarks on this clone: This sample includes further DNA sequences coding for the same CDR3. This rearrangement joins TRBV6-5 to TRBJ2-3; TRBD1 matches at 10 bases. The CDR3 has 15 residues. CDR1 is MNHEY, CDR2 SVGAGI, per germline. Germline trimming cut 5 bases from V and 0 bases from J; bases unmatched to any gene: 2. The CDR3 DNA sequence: TGTGCCAGCAGTCCGGGACAGGGGAGCACAGATACGCAGTATTTT. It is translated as CASSPGQGSTDTQYF.

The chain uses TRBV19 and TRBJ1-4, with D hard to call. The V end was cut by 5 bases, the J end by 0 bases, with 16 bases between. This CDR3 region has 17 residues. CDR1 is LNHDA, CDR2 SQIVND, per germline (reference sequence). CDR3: CASSRSLLIATNEKLFF. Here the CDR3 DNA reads TGTGCCAGTAGTCGGTCCCTTTTGATTGCAACTAATGAAAAACTGTTTTTT.

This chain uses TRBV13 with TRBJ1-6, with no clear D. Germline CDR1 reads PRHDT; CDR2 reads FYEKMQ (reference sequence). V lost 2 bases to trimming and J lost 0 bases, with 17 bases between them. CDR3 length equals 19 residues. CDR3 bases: TGTGCCAGCAGCTTACGGGTAGAAGGGAAAGCCTCCTATAATTCACCCCTCCACTTT. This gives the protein CASSLRVEGKASYNSPLHF.

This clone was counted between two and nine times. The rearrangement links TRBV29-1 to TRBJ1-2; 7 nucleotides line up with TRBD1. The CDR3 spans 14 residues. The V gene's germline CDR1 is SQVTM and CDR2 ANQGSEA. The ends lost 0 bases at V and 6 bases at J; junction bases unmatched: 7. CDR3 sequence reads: CSVEETGRLDGYTF. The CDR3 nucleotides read TGCAGCGTTGAAGAGACAGGGCGGCTCGATGGCTACACCTTC.

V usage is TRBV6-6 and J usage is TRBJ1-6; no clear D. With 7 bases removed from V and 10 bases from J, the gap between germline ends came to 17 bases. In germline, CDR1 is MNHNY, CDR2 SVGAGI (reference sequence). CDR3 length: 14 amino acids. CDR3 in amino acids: CASTYGVEGSPLHF. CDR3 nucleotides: TGTGCCAGCACCTACGGGGTAGAGGGATCACCCCTCCACTTT.

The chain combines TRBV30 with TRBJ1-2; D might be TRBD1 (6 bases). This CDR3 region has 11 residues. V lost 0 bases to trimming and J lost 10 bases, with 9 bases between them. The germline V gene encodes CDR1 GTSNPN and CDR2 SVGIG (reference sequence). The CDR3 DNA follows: TGTGCCTGGAGTGTCGGGGGCGACTACACCTTC. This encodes CAWSVGGDYTF.

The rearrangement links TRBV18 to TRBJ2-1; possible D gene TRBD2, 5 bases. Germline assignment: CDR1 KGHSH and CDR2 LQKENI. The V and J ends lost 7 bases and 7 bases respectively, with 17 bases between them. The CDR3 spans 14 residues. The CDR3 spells CASLLMKGGNEQFF. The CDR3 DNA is TGTGCCAGCTTACTAATGAAAGGCGGGAATGAGCAGTTCTTC.

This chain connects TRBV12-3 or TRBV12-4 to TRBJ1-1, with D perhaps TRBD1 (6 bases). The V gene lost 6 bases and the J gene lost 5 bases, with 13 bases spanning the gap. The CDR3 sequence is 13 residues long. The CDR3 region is CASSRITGTEAFF. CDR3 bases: TGTGCCAGCAGCCGGATAACAGGGACTGAAGCTTTCTTT.

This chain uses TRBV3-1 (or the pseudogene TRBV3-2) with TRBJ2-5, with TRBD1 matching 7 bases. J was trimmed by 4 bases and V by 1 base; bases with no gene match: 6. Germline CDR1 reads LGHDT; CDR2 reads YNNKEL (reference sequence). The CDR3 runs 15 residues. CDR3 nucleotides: TGTGCCAGCAGCCAAGGGCAGGGGGTTGGAGAGACCCAGTACTTC. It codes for CASSQGQGVGETQYF.

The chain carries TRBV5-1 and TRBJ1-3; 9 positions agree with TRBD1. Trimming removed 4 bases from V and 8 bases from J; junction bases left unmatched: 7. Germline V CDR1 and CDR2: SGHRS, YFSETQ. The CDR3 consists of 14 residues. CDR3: CASSHGTGKYTIYF. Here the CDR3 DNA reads TGCGCCAGCAGCCACGGGACAGGGAAATACACCATATATTTT.

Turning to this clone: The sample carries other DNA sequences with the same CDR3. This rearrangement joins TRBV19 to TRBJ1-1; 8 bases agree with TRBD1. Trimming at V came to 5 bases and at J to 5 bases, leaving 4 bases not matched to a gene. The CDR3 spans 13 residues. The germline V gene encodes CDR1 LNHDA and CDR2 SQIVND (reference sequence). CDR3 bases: TGTGCCAGTAGTGCGGACAGGGATACTGAAGCTTTCTTT. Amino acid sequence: CASSADRDTEAFF.

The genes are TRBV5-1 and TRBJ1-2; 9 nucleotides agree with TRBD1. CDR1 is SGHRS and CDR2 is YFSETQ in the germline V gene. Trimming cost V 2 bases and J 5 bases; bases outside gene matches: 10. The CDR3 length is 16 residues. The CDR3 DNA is TGCGCCAGCAGCTTTAAATCGGGACAGGGAATGTATGGCTACACCTTC. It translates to CASSFKSGQGMYGYTF.

The CDR3 region has the DNA TGTGCCAGCAGTGAAGTGGCTGAAGCTTTCTTT. It translates to CASSEVAEAFF. The rearrangement uses TRBV2 and TRBJ1-1; D gene uncertain. This CDR3 region has 11 residues. In germline, CDR1 is SNHLY, CDR2 FYNNEI. V dropped 1 base and J dropped 6 bases, with 3 bases sitting between them.

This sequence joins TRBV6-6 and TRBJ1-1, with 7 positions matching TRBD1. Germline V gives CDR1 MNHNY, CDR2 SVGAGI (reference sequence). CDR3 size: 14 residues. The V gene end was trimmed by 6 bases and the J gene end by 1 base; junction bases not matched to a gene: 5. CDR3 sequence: CASSRQGGNTEAFF. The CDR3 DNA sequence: TGTGCCAGCAGCCGACAGGGAGGGAACACTGAAGCTTTCTTT.

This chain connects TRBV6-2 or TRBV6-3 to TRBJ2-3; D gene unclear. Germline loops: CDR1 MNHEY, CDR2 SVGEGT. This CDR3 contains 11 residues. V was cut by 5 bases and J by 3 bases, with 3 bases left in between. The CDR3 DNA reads TGTGCCAGCAGTCTTACAGATACGCAGTATTTT. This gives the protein CASSLTDTQYF.

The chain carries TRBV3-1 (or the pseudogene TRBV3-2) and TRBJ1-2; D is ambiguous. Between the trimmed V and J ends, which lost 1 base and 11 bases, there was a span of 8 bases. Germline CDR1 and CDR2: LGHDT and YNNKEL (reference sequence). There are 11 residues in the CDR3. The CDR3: CASSQGGLYTF. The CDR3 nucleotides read TGTGCCAGCAGCCAAGGGGGTCTTTACACCTTC.